The 16 T cell receptor beta chains listed next were all sequenced from one sample in a study of blood T cells in healthy people across ages. The second PCR ran about 6 to 12 cycles with a sample-barcoded 5' primer and J-beta primers. MiXCR was run by TCRdb on the 5' RACE reads, yielding one entry per CDR3 protein. The table includes about 1,500,000 distinct CDR3 sequences, around 39% detected once. Sequencing was done on a sample of blood. These receptors all come from a young woman in good health.

This clonotype has only a few counts. The chain's CDR3 is CASQLQGRPQHF. The CDR3 DNA sequence: TGTGCCAGCCAACTACAGGGCCGGCCCCAGCATTTT. The V and J genes are TRBV12-3 or TRBV12-4 and TRBJ1-5; TRBD1 is a possible D gene (6 bases). This CDR3 is built from 12 residues. Trimming cost V 8 bases and J 9 bases, with 14 bases left between them.

The chain is built from TRBV6-5 and TRBJ2-7; D is tentatively TRBD1 or TRBD2 (5 bases each). Trimming shortened V by 3 bases and J by 2 bases, and 14 bases separated the two germline ends. Germline V gives CDR1 MNHEY, CDR2 SVGAGI. This CDR3 has 15 amino acids. CDR3 nucleotides: TGTGCCAGCAGTTATACCGGGACGGATCCCTACGAGCAGTACTTC. It yields the protein CASSYTGTDPYEQYF.

The chain has TRBV20-1 and TRBJ2-2; 7 nucleotides line up with TRBD2. CDR1 and CDR2 (germline): DFQATT, SNEGSKA (reference sequence). Germline trimming cut 3 bases from V and 4 bases from J; bases unmatched to any gene: 8. CDR3 length: 15 amino acids. Written as DNA, the CDR3 is TGCAGTGCTAGTTTGTCTAGCGGACTCACCGGGGAGCTGTTTTTT. Protein sequence: CSASLSSGLTGELFF.

The chain uses TRBV5-1 and TRBJ2-1, with 8 bases that match TRBD1. Germline V gives CDR1 SGHRS, CDR2 YFSETQ. J gave up 2 bases and V 4 bases, and 5 bases lay outside the gene matches. This CDR3 contains 15 residues. The CDR3 DNA is TGCGCCAGCAGCCCGAGGACAGGGCCCTACAATGAGCAGTTCTTC. It encodes CASSPRTGPYNEQFF.

This clonotype has more than one count but fewer than ten. The chain joins TRBV4-1 to TRBJ2-7, with 10 bases identical to TRBD1. The V segment lost 1 base and the J segment 5 bases; nucleotides outside the gene matches: 8. The CDR3 totals 16 residues. The germline V gene has CDR1 MGHRA and CDR2 YSYEKL. CDR3 nucleotides: TGCGCCAGCAGCCAAGTTGACAGGGGGCAGATCCACGAGCAGTACTTC. As protein: CASSQVDRGQIHEQYF.

This clonotype has a handful of counts. The V call is TRBV4-2, the J call TRBJ2-7, with 9 bases identical to TRBD2. V lost 0 bases and J lost 3; bases outside the gene matches: 6. The germline CDR1 and CDR2 sequences are LGHNA and YNFKEQ. The CDR3 loop spans 16 amino acids. The CDR3: CASSQDRLAGIYEQYF. CDR3 in DNA: TGTGCCAGCAGCCAAGATCGGCTAGCGGGAATCTACGAGCAGTACTTC.

The V and J genes are TRBV6-1 and TRBJ2-7, with D maybe TRBD2 (6 bases). V shed 5 bases and J shed 7 bases, with 21 bases lying between them. This CDR3 comprises 15 residues. Germline CDR1 and CDR2: MNHNS and SASEGT. The CDR3 loop is CASSSLTAGKNEQYF. The CDR3 DNA reads TGTGCCAGCAGTTCCCTCACAGCGGGTAAGAATGAGCAGTACTTC.

The chain carries TRBV13 and TRBJ2-5; 11 bases match TRBD2. Germline V gene data show CDR1 as PRHDT and CDR2 as FYEKMQ (reference sequence). There are 15 residues in the CDR3. V lost 5 bases to trimming and J lost 11 bases; unmatched junction nucleotides: 13. Here the CDR3 DNA reads TGTGCCAGCAGCACCCTCGGGACTAGCGGCAATGAGCAGTACTTC. Translated: CASSTLGTSGNEQYF.

DNA of the CDR3: TGTGCCATCAGCGCCTTTAGCGGGGGGGCAGAGGAGCAGTTCTTC. This encodes CAISAFSGGAEEQFF. V and J are TRBV10-3 and TRBJ2-1; TRBD2 matches 11 bases. Germline trimming cut 6 bases from V and 10 bases from J; bases unmatched to any gene: 11. Per germline, CDR1 ENHRY and CDR2 SYGVKD. This CDR3 comprises 15 residues.

The rearrangement links TRBV20-1 to TRBJ2-2, with D tentatively TRBD1 (5 bases). The germline V gene has CDR1 DFQATT and CDR2 SNEGSKA (reference sequence). This CDR3 contains 13 residues. The V end was cut by 5 bases, the J end by 2 bases, with 9 bases between. The CDR3 bases are TGCAGTGCTCGGACACCAAACACCGGGGAGCTGTTTTTT. This sequence encodes CSARTPNTGELFF.

V usage is TRBV7-9 and J usage is TRBJ2-1; TRBD2 might be the D (5 bases). This CDR3 comprises 12 residues. Trimming pared 3 bases from V and 13 bases from J, leaving 13 bases between. CDR1 is SEHNR, CDR2 FQNEAQ, per germline (reference sequence). This CDR3 reads CASSLFGETQFF. The CDR3 DNA sequence: TGTGCCAGCAGCTTGTTTGGGGAGACCCAGTTCTTC.

This clonotype has more than one count but fewer than ten. The chain employs TRBV11-1 and TRBJ2-1; 7 bases fit TRBD2. After removal of 0 bases from V and 4 bases from J, the junction contained 6 bases not matched to a gene. The germline gives CDR1 SGHAT, CDR2 FQDESV (reference sequence). The CDR3 runs 16 residues. CDR3 amino acids: CASSLAGGHRYNEQFF. The CDR3 DNA reads as TGTGCCAGCAGCTTAGCGGGAGGGCATAGGTACAATGAGCAGTTCTTC.

V gene TRBV6-1 combines with J gene TRBJ2-7; D is perhaps TRBD1 (8 bases). Germline V gives CDR1 MNHNS, CDR2 SASEGT. The CDR3 runs 15 residues. Trimming took 4 bases from V and 2 from J, leaving 15 bases between them. CDR3: CASSAQQGGTYEQYF. In DNA, the CDR3 is TGTGCCAGCAGTGCCCAACAGGGGGGGACCTACGAGCAGTACTTC.

The chain recombines TRBV5-1 with TRBJ2-5; 7 bases match TRBD1. The germline gives CDR1 SGHRS, CDR2 YFSETQ. This CDR3 spans 16 amino acids. J was trimmed by 2 bases and V by 5 bases; bases with no gene match: 12. The CDR3 reads CASRPAYRGSQETQYF. The DNA of the CDR3 is TGCGCCAGCAGACCCGCCTACAGGGGATCTCAAGAGACCCAGTACTTC.

This clonotype showed up just a few times. The gene calls are TRBV4-1 and TRBJ1-4; D perhaps matches TRBD1 (5 bases). The CDR3 has 17 residues. V dropped 0 bases and J dropped 2 bases, with 13 bases sitting between them. Per germline, CDR1 MGHRA and CDR2 YSYEKL. CDR3 sequence: CASSQEPGFTTNEKLFF. CDR3 bases: TGCGCCAGCAGCCAAGAGCCAGGGTTTACTACTAATGAAAAACTGTTTTTT.

The gene calls are TRBV20-1 and TRBJ1-2, with 10 nucleotides matching TRBD1. Germline trimming cut 2 bases from V and 6 bases from J; bases unmatched to any gene: 12. This CDR3 has 16 amino acids. Germline CDR1 reads DFQATT; CDR2 reads SNEGSKA (reference sequence). The CDR3 reads CSARRTGTGDRDGYTF. In DNA, the CDR3 is TGCAGTGCTAGACGTACCGGGACAGGGGACCGGGATGGCTACACCTTC.